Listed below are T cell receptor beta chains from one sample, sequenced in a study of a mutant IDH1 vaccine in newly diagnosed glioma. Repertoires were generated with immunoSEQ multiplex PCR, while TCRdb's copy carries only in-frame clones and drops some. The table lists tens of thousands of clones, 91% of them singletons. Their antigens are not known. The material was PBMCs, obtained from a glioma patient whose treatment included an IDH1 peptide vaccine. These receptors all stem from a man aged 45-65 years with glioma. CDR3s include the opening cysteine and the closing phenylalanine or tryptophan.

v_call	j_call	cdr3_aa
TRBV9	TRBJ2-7	CASSPSEGSTYEQYF
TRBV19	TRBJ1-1	CASSIVNGNTEAFF
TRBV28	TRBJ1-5	CASSRDGVIRPQHF
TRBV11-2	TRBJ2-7	CASSTRDSLSYEQYF
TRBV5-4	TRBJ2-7	CASSTDGILFEQYF
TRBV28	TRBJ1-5	CASSSTQGVAYQPQHF
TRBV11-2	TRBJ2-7	CASSPLAYEQYF
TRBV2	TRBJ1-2	CASKGQGAEGYTF
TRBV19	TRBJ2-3	CASSIWGTAESDTQYF
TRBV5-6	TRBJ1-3	CASSFGQPGNTIYF
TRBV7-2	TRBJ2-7	CASSGDSLRSGQYF
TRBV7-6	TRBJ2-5	CASSLVRVGGETQYF
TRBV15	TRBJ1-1	CATSRDAGQNTEAFF
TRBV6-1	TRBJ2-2	CASIGRGRAHGELFF
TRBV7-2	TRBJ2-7	CASSPGPRMGYEQYF
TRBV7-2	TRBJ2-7	CASTPVGAGVYEQYF
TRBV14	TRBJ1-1	CASSQSRLGFVGIYEAFF
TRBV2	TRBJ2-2	CASRRGATTGELFF
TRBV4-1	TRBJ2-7	CASSKGQGAISYEQYF
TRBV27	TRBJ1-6	CASRPTVINSPLHF
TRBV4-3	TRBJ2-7	CASSQGTGSVQYF
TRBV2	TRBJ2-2	CASSGPAFAGELFF
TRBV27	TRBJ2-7	CASSSTYEQYF
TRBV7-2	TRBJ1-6	CASSPRTVHYNSPLHF
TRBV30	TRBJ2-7	CAWIIQGVGYEQYF
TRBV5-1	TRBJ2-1	CASSLGRLTAHNEQFF
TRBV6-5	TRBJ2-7	CASSYSQGPRDEQYF
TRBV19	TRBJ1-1	CATYREGNRIEAFF
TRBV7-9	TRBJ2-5	CASSLGAVMVETQYF
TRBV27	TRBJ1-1	CASSLRGGGAPRVTEAFF
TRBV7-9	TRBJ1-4	CASSLDVNEKLFF
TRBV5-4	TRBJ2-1	CASSLDPLPPNEQFF
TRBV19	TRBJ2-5	CASSMRGTGRQETQYF
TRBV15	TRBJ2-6	CATRGAGSSGANVLTF
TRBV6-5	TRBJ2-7	CASSSSLSGSSYEQYF
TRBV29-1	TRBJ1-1	CSAGGWNTEAFF
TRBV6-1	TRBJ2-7	CASSEARPQYF
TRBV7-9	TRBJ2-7	CASSSPGQGHEQYF
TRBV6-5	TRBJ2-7	CASGRFYEQYF
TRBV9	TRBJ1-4	CASSATDSSTEKLFF
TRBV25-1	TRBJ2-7	CASSDLQGSPYEQYF
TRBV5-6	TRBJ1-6	CASSPGRAYNSPLHF
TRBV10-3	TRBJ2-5	CAIKASGLDRAGTQYF
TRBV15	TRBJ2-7	CATSTRTSGETHEQYF
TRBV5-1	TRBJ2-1	CASSYTRDRAYNEQFF